A selection of T cell receptor beta chains follows, all from one sample in a study of response to subunit inactivated influenza vaccine. TCRdb reprocessed the RT-PCR reads with MiXCR, giving one entry per CDR3 protein. The repertoire holds hundreds of thousands of distinct CDR3 sequences, with approximately 14% as singletons. This specimen consisted of PBMCs from blood, obtained less than 13 days after vaccination. The receptors come from a man in his fifties or sixties who received an inactivated influenza vaccine. Each CDR3 is given with its conserved first and last residue. D genes are given only for firm matches. Only part of the rows carry a size: once, few, many, or a class if the clone is expanded.

j_call: TRBJ1-6; d_call: TRBD1; v_call: TRBV24-1; clone_size: .; cdr3_nt: TGTGCCACCAGCTCCGGGACAGCCAATTCACCCCTCCACTTT; cdr3_aa: CATSSGTANSPLHF
j_call: TRBJ2-3; d_call: .; v_call: TRBV4-3; clone_size: few; cdr3_nt: TGCGCCAGCAGCCATGACCCCGACCCAGATACGCAGTATTTT; cdr3_aa: CASSHDPDPDTQYF
j_call: TRBJ2-1; d_call: TRBD1; v_call: TRBV20-1; clone_size: few; cdr3_nt: TGCAGTGCTACCGGACAGGGATCGACAAACTACAATGAGCAGTTCTTC; cdr3_aa: CSATGQGSTNYNEQFF
j_call: TRBJ1-4; d_call: .; v_call: TRBV12-3/TRBV12-4; clone_size: few; cdr3_nt: TGTGCCAGCAGTTTATCGTCAGGAGCTAATGAAAAACTGTTTTTT; cdr3_aa: CASSLSSGANEKLFF
j_call: TRBJ2-2; d_call: TRBD1; v_call: TRBV12-3/TRBV12-4; clone_size: few; cdr3_nt: TGTGCCAGCACCCCGGACAGGGGGGACACCGGGGAGCTGTTTTTT; cdr3_aa: CASTPDRGDTGELFF
j_call: TRBJ1-5; d_call: .; v_call: TRBV12-3/TRBV12-4; clone_size: many; cdr3_nt: TGTGCCAGCAGCTCAACGTATAATCAGCCCCAGCATTTT; cdr3_aa: CASSSTYNQPQHF
j_call: TRBJ2-1; d_call: .; v_call: TRBV12-3/TRBV12-4; clone_size: many; cdr3_nt: TGTGCCAGCACTCACGGGGGTGAGCAGTTCTTC; cdr3_aa: CASTHGGEQFF
j_call: TRBJ2-5; d_call: .; v_call: TRBV5-6; clone_size: .; cdr3_nt: TGTGCCAGCAGCTTGGGGACAGTAGGGACCCAGTACTTC; cdr3_aa: CASSLGTVGTQYF
j_call: TRBJ1-2; d_call: TRBD1; v_call: TRBV6-4; clone_size: .; cdr3_nt: TGTGCCAGCAGTGACTTCCCCGGAGGGCGGCAGGGGGCGACCGGCTACACCTTC; cdr3_aa: CASSDFPGGRQGATGYTF
j_call: TRBJ2-6; d_call: TRBD1; v_call: TRBV3-1; clone_size: .; cdr3_nt: TGTGCCAGCAGCCAACGCAGGACAGGTCCCACTGGGGCCAACGTCCTGACTTTC; cdr3_aa: CASSQRRTGPTGANVLTF
j_call: TRBJ2-3; d_call: TRBD2; v_call: TRBV28; clone_size: few; cdr3_nt: TGTGCCAGCAGTTTAAAAAGGTCTAGCGGGAGGGAGGCAGATACGCAGTATTTT; cdr3_aa: CASSLKRSSGREADTQYF
j_call: TRBJ2-1; d_call: .; v_call: TRBV12-5; clone_size: .; cdr3_nt: TGTGCTAGTGGTTTGAGTCAGGGTGGACGCAATGAGCAGTTCTTC; cdr3_aa: CASGLSQGGRNEQFF
j_call: TRBJ2-5; d_call: .; v_call: TRBV27; clone_size: many; cdr3_nt: TGTGCCAGCAGCCCCATCGGACAGAATCAAGAGACCCAGTACTTC; cdr3_aa: CASSPIGQNQETQYF
j_call: TRBJ1-2; d_call: TRBD1; v_call: TRBV20-1; clone_size: .; cdr3_nt: TGCAGTGCCCGGCGGGACAGGGAGGGCTACACCTTC; cdr3_aa: CSARRDREGYTF
j_call: TRBJ2-7; d_call: .; v_call: TRBV6-2/TRBV6-3; clone_size: .; cdr3_nt: TGTGCCAGCTGGGGGGTACAGAACCTCACAAGGGCCTACGAGCAGTACTTC; cdr3_aa: CASWGVQNLTRAYEQYF
j_call: TRBJ2-3; d_call: .; v_call: TRBV7-2; clone_size: many; cdr3_nt: TGTGCCAGCAGCTTTCTCAGGGGGGCCACAGATACGCAGTATTTT; cdr3_aa: CASSFLRGATDTQYF
j_call: TRBJ1-2; d_call: .; v_call: TRBV9; clone_size: .; cdr3_nt: TGTGCCAGCAGCGCAGGGTCCGATGGCTACACCTTC; cdr3_aa: CASSAGSDGYTF
j_call: TRBJ2-6; d_call: TRBD1; v_call: TRBV5-1; clone_size: .; cdr3_nt: TGCGCCAGCAGCTTGGGGACAGGACAAAGCGCTGGGGCCAACGTCCTGACTTTC; cdr3_aa: CASSLGTGQSAGANVLTF
j_call: TRBJ1-2; d_call: .; v_call: TRBV7-2; clone_size: many; cdr3_nt: TGTGCCAGCAGCCGGGACGGGAACTATGGCTACACCTTC; cdr3_aa: CASSRDGNYGYTF
j_call: TRBJ2-7; d_call: .; v_call: TRBV7-2; clone_size: many; cdr3_nt: TGTGCCAGCAGCTCCCCCGACTACGAGCAGTACTTC; cdr3_aa: CASSSPDYEQYF
j_call: TRBJ1-5; d_call: .; v_call: TRBV5-5; clone_size: .; cdr3_nt: TGTGCCAGCAGCTTTGAACAGACTAGCCATCAGCCCCAGCATTTT; cdr3_aa: CASSFEQTSHQPQHF
j_call: TRBJ2-1; d_call: .; v_call: TRBV6-1; clone_size: .; cdr3_nt: TGTGCCAGCAGAGAGACCATTCGTTCCTACAATGAGCAGTTCTTC; cdr3_aa: CASRETIRSYNEQFF
j_call: TRBJ2-7; d_call: TRBD1; v_call: TRBV7-2; clone_size: medium-sized; cdr3_nt: TGTGCCAGCAGCCCTTGGACAGGGCCGTCATCCTACGAGCAGTACTTC; cdr3_aa: CASSPWTGPSSYEQYF
j_call: TRBJ2-3; d_call: TRBD1; v_call: TRBV11-2; clone_size: .; cdr3_nt: TGTGCCAGCAGCTTCGGACAGGGTTACACAGATACGCAGTATTTT; cdr3_aa: CASSFGQGYTDTQYF
j_call: TRBJ1-2; d_call: TRBD1; v_call: TRBV4-3; clone_size: .; cdr3_nt: TGCGCCAGCAGCCAAGAATGGGGACAGTCTCTCTATGGCTACACCTTC; cdr3_aa: CASSQEWGQSLYGYTF
j_call: TRBJ2-5; d_call: .; v_call: TRBV5-1; clone_size: .; cdr3_nt: TGCGCCAGCAGCTTGTGGTCCGGCCGGGGGGAGACCCAGTACTTC; cdr3_aa: CASSLWSGRGETQYF
j_call: TRBJ2-1; d_call: TRBD1; v_call: TRBV7-9; clone_size: .; cdr3_nt: TGTGCCAGCAGCCCTCTGGGGACAGGGTTCTTTGAGCAGTTCTTC; cdr3_aa: CASSPLGTGFFEQFF
j_call: TRBJ2-5; d_call: .; v_call: TRBV1; clone_size: .; cdr3_nt: TGCACCAGCAGCCAACCCAGCGGGAGACCCCAGGAGACCCAGTACTTC; cdr3_aa: CTSSQPSGRPQETQYF
j_call: TRBJ2-2; d_call: TRBD2; v_call: TRBV5-1; clone_size: few; cdr3_nt: TGCGCCAGCAGCTCCGGACTAGCGGGGTACACCGGGGAGCTGTTTTTT; cdr3_aa: CASSSGLAGYTGELFF
j_call: TRBJ2-7; d_call: TRBD2; v_call: TRBV12-3/TRBV12-4; clone_size: few; cdr3_nt: TGTGCCAGCAGCTACAGGACTAGCGGGAGGAACTCCTACGAGCAGTACTTC; cdr3_aa: CASSYRTSGRNSYEQYF
j_call: TRBJ2-2; d_call: .; v_call: TRBV14; clone_size: .; cdr3_nt: TGTGCCAGCAGTTTCAAGGGAAAGTCCGGGGAGCTGTTTTTT; cdr3_aa: CASSFKGKSGELFF
j_call: TRBJ2-1; d_call: TRBD2; v_call: TRBV20-1; clone_size: few; cdr3_nt: TGCAGTGCTCGGACTAGCGCCGAGAATGAGCAGTTCTTC; cdr3_aa: CSARTSAENEQFF
j_call: TRBJ2-5; d_call: .; v_call: TRBV9; clone_size: few; cdr3_nt: TGTGCCAGCAGCGTATGGGTAGGGGAGGAGACCCAGTACTTC; cdr3_aa: CASSVWVGEETQYF
j_call: TRBJ2-4; d_call: .; v_call: TRBV7-2; clone_size: .; cdr3_nt: TGTGCCAGCAGCTTAGAAGGAGCTAGGGGGGACATTCAGTACTTC; cdr3_aa: CASSLEGARGDIQYF
j_call: TRBJ1-5; d_call: .; v_call: TRBV3-1; clone_size: .; cdr3_nt: TGTGCCAGCAGCCAAGATTGGGCCCGGGGGGGGCCGAGTCAGCCCCAGCATTTT; cdr3_aa: CASSQDWARGGPSQPQHF
j_call: TRBJ1-5; d_call: .; v_call: TRBV5-6; clone_size: few; cdr3_nt: TGTGCCAGCAGCCGTGGCGGGACTAATCAGCCCCAGCATTTT; cdr3_aa: CASSRGGTNQPQHF